Following are 13 T cell receptor beta chains from one sample sequenced in a study of T cell responses to AZD1222 COVID-19 vaccine. The protocol was immunoSEQ multiplex PCR, while the TCRdb copy is restricted to in-frame clones and leaves out a portion. This table has under 150,000 clones, roughly 90% appearing once. Sequences were derived from peripheral blood, sampled on day 0 of AZD1222 vaccination. These receptor sequences come from an adult in good health.

J is TRBJ2-2 and V is TRBV7-2; no clear D. V lost 0 bases to trimming and J lost 0 bases, with 14 bases between them. Germline V gene data show CDR1 as SGHTA and CDR2 as FQGNSA. The CDR3 is 18 amino acids. Written as DNA, the CDR3 is TGTGCCAGCAGCTTAGCGGGGTCAGTCCACGCGAACACCGGGGAGCTGTTTTTT. The encoded protein is CASSLAGSVHANTGELFF.

V is TRBV7-9 and J is TRBJ1-2; D uncertain. The germline CDR1 and CDR2 sequences are SEHNR and FQNEAQ (reference sequence). Trimming left V 2 bases short and J 2 bases short, with 18 bases between. This CDR3 spans 17 amino acids. CDR3 residues: CASSLSQDRYGNYGYTF. The CDR3 DNA reads TGTGCCAGCAGCTTAAGCCAGGACCGGTACGGAAACTATGGCTACACCTTC.

This chain links TRBV19 with TRBJ1-5; D ambiguous. V lost 3 bases, J lost 2 bases, and 8 bases lay in between. This CDR3 has 14 residues. Germline lookup yields CDR1 LNHDA and CDR2 SQIVND (reference sequence). The CDR3 nucleotides are TGTGCCAGTAGTATTGGGCTTCGCAATCAGCCCCAGCATTTT. This encodes CASSIGLRNQPQHF.

The CDR3 bases are TGTGCCAGTAGTACCGTCAATGGCAATCAGCCCCAGCATTTT. Its protein product is CASSTVNGNQPQHF. The chain couples TRBV19 to TRBJ1-5; D is undetermined. Germline CDR1 is LNHDA and CDR2 is SQIVND (reference sequence). This CDR3 spans 14 amino acids. V was trimmed by 4 bases and J by 2 bases, leaving 9 bases between them.

Only a few counts were recorded for this clone. The chain couples TRBV5-8 to TRBJ1-3; D is unclear. Deletions cut 4 bases from V and 0 bases from J, with 14 bases between. Germline V gives CDR1 SGHTS, CDR2 YDEGEE. CDR3 size: 16 residues. Here the CDR3 reads CASSPRLLLSGNTIYF. The CDR3 region has the DNA TGTGCCAGCAGCCCCCGACTTCTTCTCTCTGGAAACACCATATATTTT.

The V gene is TRBV7-2, the J gene TRBJ1-5; 8 positions agree with TRBD1. The CDR3 extends over 14 amino acids. The V and J ends lost 6 bases and 3 bases, in that order; junction bases with no gene match: 4. Looked up from germline, CDR1 is SGHTA and CDR2 is FQGNSA. The DNA for the CDR3 is TGTGCCAGCAGGATGACAGGGGACAATCAGCCCCAGCATTTT. Translation: CASRMTGDNQPQHF.

The J gene is TRBJ2-1, the V gene TRBV5-1; D tentatively reads TRBD1 or TRBD2 (6 bases each). V was cut by 4 bases and J by 9 bases, with 14 bases left in between. Germline V lookup: CDR1 SGHRS, CDR2 YFSETQ. There are 13 residues in the CDR3. This chain's CDR3 is CASSLIGGPEQFF. CDR3 DNA: TGCGCCAGCAGCCTTATAGGGGGGCCTGAGCAGTTCTTC.

The V call is TRBV6-2 or TRBV6-3, the J call TRBJ1-1; D gene unclear. From germline, CDR1 is MNHEY and CDR2 SVGEGT. This CDR3 is 15 amino acids long. Trimming left V 5 bases short and J 3 bases short, with 16 bases between. The CDR3 nucleotides read TGTGCCAGCAGTGGCCCACCCAGGATGGACACTGAAGCTTTCTTT. It yields the protein CASSGPPRMDTEAFF.

The chain carries TRBV7-9 and TRBJ1-2; D is unresolved. V was shortened by 4 bases and J by 2 bases, with 14 bases between the two germline ends. Germline V gene data show CDR1 as SEHNR and CDR2 as FQNEAQ (reference sequence). CDR3 size: 15 residues. The CDR3, as DNA: TGTGCCAGCAGCTCCCACACCGGATTAAACTATGGCTACACCTTC. Amino acids: CASSSHTGLNYGYTF.

J is TRBJ1-1 and V is TRBV3-1 (or the pseudogene TRBV3-2); D is uncertain. Germline assignment: CDR1 LGHDT and CDR2 YNNKEL (reference sequence). This CDR3 has 14 amino acids. V gave up 4 bases and J gave up 5 bases, with 14 bases separating them. The CDR3 loop reads CASSPLMGRTEAFF. CDR3 sequence (DNA): TGTGCCAGCAGCCCCTTAATGGGGAGAACTGAAGCTTTCTTT.

This chain links TRBV9 with TRBJ1-4, with D uncertain. The CDR3 has 15 residues. Germline loops: CDR1 SGDLS, CDR2 YYNGEE. V was trimmed by 4 bases and J by 5 bases, leaving 15 bases between them. The CDR3 sequence is CASSPAGALNEKLFF. The CDR3 bases are TGTGCCAGCAGCCCCGCGGGAGCCCTCAATGAAAAACTGTTTTTT.

The sample holds one count of this clone. The J gene is TRBJ2-1, the V gene TRBV6-2 or TRBV6-3, with 9 bases fitting TRBD2. The V segment lost 6 bases and the J segment 4 bases; nucleotides outside the gene matches: 10. CDR3 length equals 16 residues. Germline CDR1 MNHEY, CDR2 SVGEGT. The CDR3 sequence is CASSPPGGRAYNEQFF. The CDR3 region has the DNA TGTGCCAGCAGCCCCCCAGGCGGGAGGGCTTACAATGAGCAGTTCTTC.

The chain links TRBV5-4 to TRBJ2-7, with 7 bases aligning to TRBD1. The CDR3 runs to 14 residues. V lost 4 bases to trimming and J lost 0 bases; unmatched junction nucleotides: 4. The V gene's germline CDR1 is SGHNT and CDR2 YYREEE (reference sequence). The CDR3 DNA follows: TGTGCCAGCAGCGGACAGGTAAACTCCTACGAGCAGTACTTC. Its translation: CASSGQVNSYEQYF.